This is a list of T cell receptor beta chains from one sample in a study of long-term antiretroviral therapy in people with HIV. Assay used: immunoSEQ multiplex PCR; TCRdb lists only in-frame clones, some missing. The sample has some 48,000 clones; around 84% are singletons. The material sequenced was unsorted PBMCs, taken 0.8 years after starting antiretroviral therapy. These receptors were taken from a young woman with HIV. Both conserved end residues are part of each CDR3. D genes are given only for firm matches. Clone size is not always given. Where it is, it says once, few, many or a class for expanded clones.

clone size: NA
D gene: NA
J gene: TRBJ2-2
V gene: TRBV2
CDR3 protein: CASRDLITGELFF
CDR3 DNA: TGTGCCAGCAGGGACTTGATCACCGGGGAGCTGTTTTTT

clone size: NA
D gene: TRBD1
J gene: TRBJ2-7
V gene: TRBV5-1
CDR3 protein: CASSLVGGQGAYEQYF
CDR3 DNA: TGCGCCAGCAGCTTGGTGGGAGGACAGGGGGCCTACGAGCAGTACTTC

clone size: NA
D gene: TRBD1
J gene: TRBJ1-5
V gene: TRBV28
CDR3 protein: CASSARQGDQPQHF
CDR3 DNA: TGTGCCAGCAGTGCCCGACAGGGGGATCAGCCCCAGCATTTT

clone size: NA
D gene: NA
J gene: TRBJ2-7
V gene: TRBV7-9
CDR3 protein: CASSSSGLEQYF
CDR3 DNA: TGTGCCAGCAGCTCCTCGGGTCTCGAGCAGTACTTC

clone size: few
D gene: NA
J gene: TRBJ2-7
V gene: TRBV7-2
CDR3 protein: CASSLRAADYEQYF
CDR3 DNA: TGTGCCAGCAGCCTGAGGGCGGCAGACTACGAGCAGTACTTC

clone size: NA
D gene: TRBD1
J gene: TRBJ2-7
V gene: TRBV29-1
CDR3 protein: CSVEVSDRGSYEQYF
CDR3 DNA: TGCAGCGTTGAAGTTTCGGACAGGGGATCCTACGAGCAGTACTTC

clone size: NA
D gene: TRBD2
J gene: TRBJ2-3
V gene: TRBV5-1
CDR3 protein: CASSPGLAGPTDTQYF
CDR3 DNA: TGCGCCAGCAGCCCGGGACTAGCGGGGCCCACAGATACGCAGTATTTT

clone size: NA
D gene: NA
J gene: TRBJ2-3
V gene: TRBV10-1
CDR3 protein: CASSEAWENTQYF
CDR3 DNA: TGCGCCAGCAGTGAAGCCTGGGAAAACACGCAGTATTTT

clone size: NA
D gene: NA
J gene: TRBJ1-5
V gene: TRBV28
CDR3 protein: CASKGGNSNQPQHF
CDR3 DNA: TGTGCCAGCAAGGGCGGTAATAGCAATCAGCCCCAGCATTTT

clone size: NA
D gene: NA
J gene: TRBJ2-6
V gene: TRBV5-5
CDR3 protein: CASSLRWSSGANVLTF
CDR3 DNA: TGTGCCAGCAGCTTGAGGTGGTCGTCTGGGGCCAACGTCCTGACTTTC

clone size: NA
D gene: TRBD2
J gene: TRBJ2-3
V gene: TRBV4-3
CDR3 protein: CASSQAAGVSTDTQYF
CDR3 DNA: TGCGCCAGCAGCCAAGCAGCGGGAGTTAGCACAGATACGCAGTATTTT

clone size: NA
D gene: NA
J gene: TRBJ2-7
V gene: TRBV7-2
CDR3 protein: CASSTSRDTYYEQYF
CDR3 DNA: TGTGCCAGCAGCACGTCCCGGGACACCTACTACGAGCAGTACTTC

clone size: NA
D gene: NA
J gene: TRBJ2-7
V gene: TRBV6-1
CDR3 protein: CASKGSYEQYF
CDR3 DNA: TGTGCCAGCAAAGGTTCCTACGAGCAGTACTTC

clone size: NA
D gene: TRBD2
J gene: TRBJ2-1
V gene: TRBV11-2
CDR3 protein: CATKGSLAGSEQFF
CDR3 DNA: TGTGCCACCAAGGGTTCACTAGCGGGAAGTGAGCAGTTCTTC

clone size: NA
D gene: TRBD1
J gene: TRBJ2-7
V gene: TRBV5-1
CDR3 protein: CASSLAAGGAGEQYF
CDR3 DNA: TGCGCCAGCAGCTTGGCTGCAGGGGGCGCGGGGGAGCAGTACTTC

clone size: NA
D gene: NA
J gene: TRBJ2-1
V gene: TRBV4-3
CDR3 protein: CASSQDEGQNNEQFF
CDR3 DNA: TGCGCCAGCAGCCAAGATGAAGGGCAGAACAATGAGCAGTTCTTC

clone size: NA
D gene: TRBD1
J gene: TRBJ1-2
V gene: TRBV19
CDR3 protein: CASSTVDRGYGYTF
CDR3 DNA: TGTGCCAGTAGTACCGTTGACAGGGGCTATGGCTACACCTTC

clone size: NA
D gene: NA
J gene: TRBJ1-5
V gene: TRBV28
CDR3 protein: CASSPILGEANQPQHF
CDR3 DNA: TGTGCCAGCAGCCCGATTTTGGGGGAGGCGAATCAGCCCCAGCATTTT

clone size: NA
D gene: NA
J gene: TRBJ2-4
V gene: TRBV7-2
CDR3 protein: CASSLGRAFLLLGWDIQYF
CDR3 DNA: TGTGCCAGCAGCTTAGGAAGGGCTTTCCTATTGTTAGGGTGGGACATTCAGTACTTC

clone size: NA
D gene: NA
J gene: TRBJ1-2
V gene: TRBV28
CDR3 protein: CASSFRGYGYTF
CDR3 DNA: TGTGCCAGCAGTTTCAGGGGCTATGGCTACACCTTC

clone size: NA
D gene: NA
J gene: TRBJ2-7
V gene: TRBV5-8
CDR3 protein: CASSLGSGRRTYEQYF
CDR3 DNA: TGTGCCAGCAGCTTGGGATCAGGGAGGAGAACCTACGAGCAGTACTTC

clone size: NA
D gene: NA
J gene: TRBJ2-5
V gene: TRBV10-3
CDR3 protein: CAISETVTQETQYF
CDR3 DNA: TGTGCCATCAGTGAGACAGTGACTCAAGAGACCCAGTACTTC

clone size: NA
D gene: NA
J gene: TRBJ2-5
V gene: TRBV19
CDR3 protein: CASSIDWGETQYF
CDR3 DNA: TGTGCCAGTAGTATTGACTGGGGGGAGACCCAGTACTTC

clone size: NA
D gene: TRBD1
J gene: TRBJ2-7
V gene: TRBV9
CDR3 protein: CASSVGTGGSYEQYF
CDR3 DNA: TGTGCCAGCAGCGTGGGGACAGGGGGATCCTACGAGCAGTACTTC

clone size: NA
D gene: TRBD2
J gene: TRBJ2-7
V gene: TRBV2
CDR3 protein: CASMQLAGSYEQYF
CDR3 DNA: TGTGCCAGCATGCAACTAGCGGGCTCCTACGAGCAGTACTTC

clone size: NA
D gene: TRBD2
J gene: TRBJ2-3
V gene: TRBV5-3
CDR3 protein: CARSLPDSRREVPGTDTQYF
CDR3 DNA: TGTGCCAGAAGCTTACCCGACTCGCGGCGGGAGGTCCCGGGCACAGATACGCAGTATTTT

clone size: NA
D gene: NA
J gene: TRBJ2-2
V gene: TRBV6-5
CDR3 protein: CASRRPGIGELFF
CDR3 DNA: TGTGCCAGCAGAAGACCAGGGATCGGGGAGCTGTTTTTT

clone size: few
D gene: NA
J gene: TRBJ2-3
V gene: TRBV14
CDR3 protein: CASSPTELGDTQYF
CDR3 DNA: TGTGCCAGCAGCCCAACTGAGTTGGGGGATACGCAGTATTTT

clone size: NA
D gene: NA
J gene: TRBJ2-3
V gene: TRBV6-5
CDR3 protein: CASSGDRTDTQYF
CDR3 DNA: TGTGCCAGCAGTGGGGACCGGACAGATACGCAGTATTTT

clone size: once
D gene: TRBD1
J gene: TRBJ2-7
V gene: TRBV7-3
CDR3 protein: CASSSTGGQHEEQYF
CDR3 DNA: TGTGCCAGCAGCTCAACAGGGGGCCAGCATGAAGAGCAGTACTTC

clone size: few
D gene: NA
J gene: TRBJ1-1
V gene: TRBV9
CDR3 protein: CASSVSATPEAFF
CDR3 DNA: TGTGCCAGCAGCGTATCGGCGACACCTGAAGCTTTCTTT

clone size: NA
D gene: TRBD1
J gene: TRBJ2-7
V gene: TRBV19
CDR3 protein: CATTPGQGYEQYF
CDR3 DNA: TGTGCCACCACTCCGGGACAGGGCTACGAGCAGTACTTC

clone size: NA
D gene: TRBD1
J gene: TRBJ1-2
V gene: TRBV25-1
CDR3 protein: CASSVHGQGEDYGYTF
CDR3 DNA: TGTGCCAGCAGTGTACATGGACAGGGAGAGGACTATGGCTACACCTTC

clone size: NA
D gene: NA
J gene: TRBJ2-4
V gene: TRBV5-1
CDR3 protein: CASSLYQGYKNIQYF
CDR3 DNA: TGCGCCAGCAGCTTGTATCAAGGATACAAAAACATTCAGTACTTC

clone size: NA
D gene: TRBD2
J gene: TRBJ2-7
V gene: TRBV28
CDR3 protein: CASSPPLAGAVEQYF
CDR3 DNA: TGTGCCAGCAGTCCACCTTTAGCGGGAGCTGTCGAGCAGTACTTC

clone size: NA
D gene: NA
J gene: TRBJ2-5
V gene: TRBV6-5
CDR3 protein: CASGNGSYQETQYF
CDR3 DNA: TGTGCCAGCGGAAATGGTAGTTACCAAGAGACCCAGTACTTC

clone size: NA
D gene: TRBD2
J gene: TRBJ2-5
V gene: TRBV7-9
CDR3 protein: CATLPSGSETQYF
CDR3 DNA: TGTGCCACCCTGCCTAGCGGGAGCGAGACCCAGTACTTC

clone size: NA
D gene: TRBD1
J gene: TRBJ2-7
V gene: TRBV28
CDR3 protein: CASRNSKGQGAYEQYF
CDR3 DNA: TGTGCCAGCAGGAACTCAAAGGGACAGGGGGCTTACGAGCAGTACTTC

clone size: NA
D gene: NA
J gene: TRBJ1-2
V gene: TRBV7-2
CDR3 protein: CASSLVLGGREGYTF
CDR3 DNA: TGTGCCAGCAGCTTAGTATTAGGGGGGCGGGAGGGCTACACCTTC

clone size: NA
D gene: NA
J gene: TRBJ1-3
V gene: TRBV7-9
CDR3 protein: CASSLGGQTIYF
CDR3 DNA: TGTGCCAGCAGCCTAGGGGGACAAACCATATATTTT

clone size: NA
D gene: NA
J gene: TRBJ2-7
V gene: TRBV11-3
CDR3 protein: CASSPGGPIYEQYF
CDR3 DNA: TGTGCCAGCAGTCCGGGTGGCCCAATATACGAGCAGTACTTC

clone size: NA
D gene: NA
J gene: TRBJ2-7
V gene: TRBV6-6
CDR3 protein: CASSYSEGPYEQYF
CDR3 DNA: TGTGCCAGCAGTTACTCTGAAGGGCCCTACGAGCAGTACTTC

clone size: NA
D gene: NA
J gene: TRBJ2-5
V gene: TRBV11-3
CDR3 protein: CASSLDRQETQYF
CDR3 DNA: TGTGCCAGCAGCTTAGACAGGCAAGAGACCCAGTACTTC

clone size: NA
D gene: TRBD2
J gene: TRBJ2-3
V gene: TRBV5-1
CDR3 protein: CASSLKGPREGADTQYF
CDR3 DNA: TGCGCCAGCAGCTTGAAGGGGCCTCGGGAGGGCGCGGATACGCAGTATTTT

clone size: NA
D gene: NA
J gene: TRBJ2-1
V gene: TRBV7-6
CDR3 protein: CASSLASGYNEQFF
CDR3 DNA: TGTGCCAGCAGCTTAGCAAGCGGTTACAATGAGCAGTTCTTC

clone size: NA
D gene: TRBD2
J gene: TRBJ2-2
V gene: TRBV27
CDR3 protein: CASSGTSGNTGELFF
CDR3 DNA: TGTGCCAGCAGTGGGACTAGCGGAAACACCGGGGAGCTGTTTTTT

clone size: NA
D gene: TRBD1
J gene: TRBJ1-2
V gene: TRBV6-6
CDR3 protein: CASSYGQESGYTF
CDR3 DNA: TGTGCCAGCAGTTACGGACAGGAGAGTGGCTACACCTTC

clone size: NA
D gene: NA
J gene: TRBJ2-1
V gene: TRBV9
CDR3 protein: CASEGYYNEQFF
CDR3 DNA: TGTGCCAGCGAGGGTTACTACAATGAGCAGTTCTTC

clone size: NA
D gene: NA
J gene: TRBJ1-1
V gene: TRBV25-1
CDR3 protein: CASSEWQGLNTEAFF
CDR3 DNA: TGTGCCAGCAGTGAATGGCAGGGCCTGAACACTGAAGCTTTCTTT

clone size: NA
D gene: NA
J gene: TRBJ1-1
V gene: TRBV27
CDR3 protein: CASSLVGREAFF
CDR3 DNA: TGTGCCAGCAGTTTGGTTGGGAGGGAAGCTTTCTTT